This TCR beta chain derives from a study of cytomegalovirus exposure and HLA in healthy donors. Study-level findings and limits: In a later analysis, an Asian-associated ancestry cluster reportedly showed fewer N-insertions than the approximately 670-donor mean. In an earlier analysis, in some 600 donors, most V segments appeared productive either ~87% or ~30% of the time.

Of note for this clone: No antigen is known for it.

PCR used 60 Vbeta primers and 13 Jbeta primers. Produced via immunoSEQ multiplex PCR; TCRdb's table is partial and in-frame only. The sample consists of 100,000 to 150,000 clones, around four fifths of them appearing once. Germline loops: CDR1 MDHEN, CDR2 SYDVKM. CDR3 length: 14 amino acids. V lost 8 bases, J lost 6 bases, and 12 bases stayed unmatched. Sequencing was carried out using PBMCs. This clonotype was obtained from a man between 18 and 35 years old in good health and CMV-seropositive. V and J are TRBV28 and TRBJ1-1; 7 nucleotides match TRBD1. CDR3 region: CASSLGTAWPEAFF. In DNA form, the CDR3 reads TGTGCCAGCTCATTAGGGACAGCTTGGCCTGAAGCTTTCTTT.